These 16 T cell receptor beta chains were sequenced from one sample in a study of T cell clusters in autoimmune cytopenias. Each sample's input was around 250 ng genomic DNA, about 38,000 genome equivalents. TRB was amplified by touch-down multiplex PCR, primer pools A and B combined. TCRdb re-called the multiplex PCR reads and catalogs CDR3 proteins one per entry, DNA excluded. This sample's table has several thousand distinct CDR3 sequences. What was sequenced was peripheral blood. These receptors were obtained from a human donor with an autoimmune cytopenia or autoimmune hepatitis (not recorded which).

The rearrangement links TRBV7-9 to TRBJ2-5; TCRdb's D call, TRBD1, is unchecked because there is no DNA. The CDR3 runs to 14 residues. CDR1 is SEHNR, CDR2 FQNEAQ, per germline (reference sequence). CDR3 amino acids: CASSVGQTQETQYF.

V gene TRBV27 combines with J gene TRBJ2-7; TCRdb designates TRBD1, a call that cannot be tested without DNA. The germline V gene encodes CDR1 MNHEY and CDR2 SMNVEV (reference sequence). This CDR3 spans 14 amino acids. CDR3 loop: CASSLIRDRNIQYF.

The V call is TRBV4-1, the J call TRBJ2-7; no DNA is available, so the TRBD1 call from TCRdb remains unchecked. Germline CDR1 and CDR2: MGHRA and YSYEKL. CDR3 size: 15 residues. This CDR3 is CASSQGVPPPYEQYF.

This clonotype is medium-sized (0.01 to 0.1%) by frequency. V is TRBV6-5 and J is TRBJ1-3. Per the germline V gene, CDR1 is MNHEY and CDR2 is SVGAGI. This CDR3 has 13 residues. The CDR3 here is CASTSLHGNTIYF.

This chain connects TRBV12-3 or TRBV12-4 to TRBJ2-5. CDR3 length: 12 amino acids. The CDR3: CASSVSRRTQYF.

Considering frequency, this clonotype is medium-sized (0.01 to 0.1%). The gene calls are TRBV19 and TRBJ2-7; there is no DNA to check the TCRdb D call of TRBD1. The CDR3 has 16 residues. Germline CDR1 reads LNHDA; CDR2 reads SQIVND (reference sequence). CDR3 sequence reads: CASSMGGQGTAYEQYF.

This clonotype is classed as medium-sized (0.01 to 0.1%) by frequency. This sequence joins TRBV27 and TRBJ1-6. The CDR3 is 16 residues long. Germline loops: CDR1 MNHEY, CDR2 SMNVEV (reference sequence). CDR3 protein: CASRKDRSSYNSPLHF.

This clonotype is medium-sized by frequency. This sequence joins TRBV7-9 and TRBJ2-7; as DNA is missing, the TRBD1 call by TCRdb cannot be tested. The germline V gene encodes CDR1 SEHNR and CDR2 FQNEAQ (reference sequence). The length of the CDR3 is 15 residues. CDR3 protein: CASSSTGRGSYEQYF.

Considering frequency, this clonotype is medium-sized. The V call is TRBV11-1, the J call TRBJ2-2; the TCRdb D gene call, TRBD2, has no DNA to confirm it. This CDR3 comprises 16 residues. Germline assignment: CDR1 SGHAT and CDR2 FQDESV (reference sequence). CDR3 amino acids: CASSYSRDYNTGELFF.

The V call is TRBV19, the J call TRBJ1-1. Germline values: CDR1 LNHDA, CDR2 SQIVND (reference sequence). The CDR3 extends over 16 amino acids. The CDR3 reads CASTESGSRMNTEAFF.

The J gene is TRBJ1-1, the V gene TRBV6-5; the TCRdb D gene call, TRBD1, has no DNA to confirm it. Germline values: CDR1 MNHEY, CDR2 SVGAGI. The CDR3 consists of 14 residues. The CDR3 loop is CASRPGQGNTEAFF.

The CDR3 reads CASSRLAGDTGELFF. The chain combines TRBV12-3 or TRBV12-4 with TRBJ2-2; without DNA, the TCRdb call of TRBD2 cannot be checked. The CDR3 runs 15 residues.

The rearrangement uses TRBV20-1 and TRBJ1-6; TCRdb names TRBD1, which stays unverified in the absence of DNA. The CDR3 covers 15 residues. Germline CDR1 is DFQATT and CDR2 is SNEGSKA (reference sequence). The CDR3 loop is CSARSGGSYNSPLHF.

This clonotype is called medium-sized (0.01 to 0.1%) based on its frequency. The chain is built from TRBV7-6 and TRBJ2-7. The germline V gene encodes CDR1 SGHVS and CDR2 FNYEAQ. CDR3 length equals 13 residues. CDR3 in amino acids: CASSPNVGYEQYF.

The CDR3 loop is CATRDSSYNEQYF. The chain recombines TRBV24-1 with TRBJ2-7; TCRdb proposes TRBD1, but this gene call is untestable without DNA. The CDR3 covers 13 residues. Per the germline V gene, CDR1 is KGHDR and CDR2 is SFDVKD.

The genes are TRBV30 and TRBJ1-3; the TCRdb call, TRBD1, lacks DNA for checking. The CDR3 covers 15 residues. Germline V CDR1 and CDR2: GTSNPN, SVGIG (reference sequence). The CDR3 sequence: CAWSRGGYTGNTIYF.